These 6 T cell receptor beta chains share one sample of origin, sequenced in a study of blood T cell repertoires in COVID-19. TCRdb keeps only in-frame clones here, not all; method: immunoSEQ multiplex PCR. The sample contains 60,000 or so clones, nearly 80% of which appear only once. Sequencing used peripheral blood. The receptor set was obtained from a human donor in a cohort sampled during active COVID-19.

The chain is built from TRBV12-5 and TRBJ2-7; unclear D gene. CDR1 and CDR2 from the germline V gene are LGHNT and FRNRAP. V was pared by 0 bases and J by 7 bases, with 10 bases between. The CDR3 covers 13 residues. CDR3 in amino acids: CASGLVRGSEQYF. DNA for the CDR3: TGTGCTAGTGGTTTGGTACGCGGCTCAGAGCAGTACTTC.

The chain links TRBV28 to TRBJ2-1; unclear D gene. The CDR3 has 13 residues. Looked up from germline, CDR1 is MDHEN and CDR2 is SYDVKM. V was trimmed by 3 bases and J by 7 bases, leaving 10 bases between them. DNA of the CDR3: TGTGCCAGCAGTTTGGCAGGTATTAATGAGCAGTTCTTC. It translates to CASSLAGINEQFF.

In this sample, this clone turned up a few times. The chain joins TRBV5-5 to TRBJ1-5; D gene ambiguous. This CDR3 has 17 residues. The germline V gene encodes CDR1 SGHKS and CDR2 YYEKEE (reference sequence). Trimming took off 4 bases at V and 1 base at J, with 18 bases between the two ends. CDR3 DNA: TGTGCCAGCAGCGTAGGACTGCCGAGAACCAGCAATCAGCCCCAGCATTTT. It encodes CASSVGLPRTSNQPQHF.

The CDR3 region is CSASPPGLAGRLAKNIQYF. The CDR3 DNA follows: TGCAGTGCTAGTCCGCCGGGACTAGCGGGCCGACTAGCCAAAAACATTCAGTACTTC. The J gene is TRBJ2-4, the V gene TRBV20-1; 12 bases agree with TRBD2. The germline CDR1 and CDR2 sequences are DFQATT and SNEGSKA (reference sequence). This CDR3 is built from 19 residues. With V trimmed by 3 bases and J by 0 bases, 12 bases remained unmatched.

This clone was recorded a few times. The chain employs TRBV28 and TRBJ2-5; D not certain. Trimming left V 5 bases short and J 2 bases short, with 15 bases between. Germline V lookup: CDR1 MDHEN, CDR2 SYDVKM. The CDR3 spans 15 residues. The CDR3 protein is CASSPPRGKQETQYF. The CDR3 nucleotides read TGTGCCAGCAGTCCCCCCCGCGGCAAACAAGAGACCCAGTACTTC.

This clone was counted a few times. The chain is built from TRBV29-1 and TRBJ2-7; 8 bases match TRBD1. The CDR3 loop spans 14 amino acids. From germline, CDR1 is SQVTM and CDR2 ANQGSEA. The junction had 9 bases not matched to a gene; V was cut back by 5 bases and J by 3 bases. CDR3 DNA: TGCAGCGTTTCCAGACAGGGGTCCTTCTACGAGCAGTACTTC. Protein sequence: CSVSRQGSFYEQYF.